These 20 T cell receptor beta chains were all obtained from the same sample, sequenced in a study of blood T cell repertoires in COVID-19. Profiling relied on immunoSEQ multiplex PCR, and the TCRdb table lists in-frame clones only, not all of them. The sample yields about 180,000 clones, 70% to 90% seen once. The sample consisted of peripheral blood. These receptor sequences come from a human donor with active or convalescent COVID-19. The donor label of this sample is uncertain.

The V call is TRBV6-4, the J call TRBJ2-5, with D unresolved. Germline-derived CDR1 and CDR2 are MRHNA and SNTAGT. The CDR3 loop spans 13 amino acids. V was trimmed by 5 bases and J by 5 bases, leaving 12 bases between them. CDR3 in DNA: TGTGCCAGCAGTCCGACTCCTCGGGAGACCCAGTACTTC. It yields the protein CASSPTPRETQYF.

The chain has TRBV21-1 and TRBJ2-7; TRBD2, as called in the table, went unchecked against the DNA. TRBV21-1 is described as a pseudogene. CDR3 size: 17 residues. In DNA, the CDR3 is TGTGCCAGCAGCCCAGGCGGGGGTCCCTCTGAGACCTACGAGCAGTACTTC. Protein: CASSPGGGPSETYEQYF.

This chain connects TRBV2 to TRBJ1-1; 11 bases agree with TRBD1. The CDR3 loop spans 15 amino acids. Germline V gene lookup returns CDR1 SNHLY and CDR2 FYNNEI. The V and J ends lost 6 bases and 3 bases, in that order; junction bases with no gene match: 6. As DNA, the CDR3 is TGTGCCAGCAGGGGACAGGGGGGCGTTCACACTGAAGCTTTCTTT. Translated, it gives CASRGQGGVHTEAFF.

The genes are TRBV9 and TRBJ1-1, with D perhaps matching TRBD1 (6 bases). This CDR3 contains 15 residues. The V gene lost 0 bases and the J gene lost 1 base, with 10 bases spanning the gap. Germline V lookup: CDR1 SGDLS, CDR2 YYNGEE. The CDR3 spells CASSVEPRGNTEAFF. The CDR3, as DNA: TGTGCCAGCAGCGTAGAGCCCAGGGGGAACACTGAAGCTTTCTTT.

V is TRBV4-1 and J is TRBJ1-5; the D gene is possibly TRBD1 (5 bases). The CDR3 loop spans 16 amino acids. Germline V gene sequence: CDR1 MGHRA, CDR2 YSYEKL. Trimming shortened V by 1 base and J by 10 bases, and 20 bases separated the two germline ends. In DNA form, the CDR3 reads TGCGCCAGCAGCCAAGTATCGCAGGGATATGGACTACCCCAGCATTTT. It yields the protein CASSQVSQGYGLPQHF.

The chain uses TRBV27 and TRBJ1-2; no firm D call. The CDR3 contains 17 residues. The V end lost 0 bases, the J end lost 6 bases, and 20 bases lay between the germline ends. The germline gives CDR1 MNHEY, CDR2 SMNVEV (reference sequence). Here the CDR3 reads CASSLSKMVSVAHGYTF. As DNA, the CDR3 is TGTGCCAGCAGTTTATCGAAGATGGTCAGCGTGGCCCATGGCTACACCTTC.

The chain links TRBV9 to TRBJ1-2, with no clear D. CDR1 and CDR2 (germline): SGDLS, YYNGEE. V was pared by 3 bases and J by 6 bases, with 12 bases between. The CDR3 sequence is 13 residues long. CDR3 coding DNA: TGTGCCAGCAGCGGTCCGGTAACAGATGGCTACACCTTC. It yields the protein CASSGPVTDGYTF.

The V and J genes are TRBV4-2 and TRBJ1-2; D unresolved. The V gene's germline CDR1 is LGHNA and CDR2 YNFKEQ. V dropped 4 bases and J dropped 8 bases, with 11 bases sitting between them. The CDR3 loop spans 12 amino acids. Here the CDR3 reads CASSPTPGGYTF. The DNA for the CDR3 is TGTGCCAGCAGCCCGACCCCAGGAGGCTACACCTTC.

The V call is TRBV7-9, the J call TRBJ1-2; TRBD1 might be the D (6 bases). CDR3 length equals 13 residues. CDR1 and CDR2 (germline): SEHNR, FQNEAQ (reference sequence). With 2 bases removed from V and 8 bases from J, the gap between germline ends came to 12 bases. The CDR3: CASSLRGAQGYTF. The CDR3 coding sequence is TGTGCCAGCAGCTTACGGGGGGCGCAGGGCTACACCTTC.

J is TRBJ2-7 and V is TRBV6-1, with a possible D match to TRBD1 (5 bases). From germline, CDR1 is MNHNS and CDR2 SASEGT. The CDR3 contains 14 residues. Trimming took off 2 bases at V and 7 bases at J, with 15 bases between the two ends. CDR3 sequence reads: CASSEIQGTGEQYF. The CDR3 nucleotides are TGTGCCAGCAGTGAAATCCAGGGTACTGGAGAGCAGTACTTC.

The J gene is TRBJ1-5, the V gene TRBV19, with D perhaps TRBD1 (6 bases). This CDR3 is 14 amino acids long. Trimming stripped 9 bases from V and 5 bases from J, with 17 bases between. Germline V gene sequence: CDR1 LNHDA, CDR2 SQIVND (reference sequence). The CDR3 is CASQPTGLDQPQHF. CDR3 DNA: TGTGCCAGCCAGCCAACAGGGCTCGATCAGCCCCAGCATTTT.

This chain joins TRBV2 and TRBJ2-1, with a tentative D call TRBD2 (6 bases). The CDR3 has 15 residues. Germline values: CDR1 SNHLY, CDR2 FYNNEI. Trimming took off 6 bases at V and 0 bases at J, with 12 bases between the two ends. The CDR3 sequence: CASSARGSSYNEQFF. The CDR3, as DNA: TGTGCCAGCAGCGCTCGGGGGAGCTCCTACAATGAGCAGTTCTTC.

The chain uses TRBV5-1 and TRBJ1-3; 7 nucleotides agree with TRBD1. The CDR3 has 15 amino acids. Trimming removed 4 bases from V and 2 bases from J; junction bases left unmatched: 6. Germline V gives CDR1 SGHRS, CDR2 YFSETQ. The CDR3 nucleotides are TGCGCCAGCAGCCCGACTGGGACAGCTGGAAACACCATATATTTT. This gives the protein CASSPTGTAGNTIYF.

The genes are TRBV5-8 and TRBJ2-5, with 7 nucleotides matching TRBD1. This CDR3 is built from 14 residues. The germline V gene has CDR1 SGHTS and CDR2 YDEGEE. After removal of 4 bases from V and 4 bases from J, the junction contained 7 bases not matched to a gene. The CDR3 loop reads CASSPRDRRETQYF. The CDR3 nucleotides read TGTGCCAGCAGCCCGAGGGACAGAAGAGAGACCCAGTACTTC.

CDR3 in amino acids: CASSLGEADEQYF. The CDR3 DNA sequence: TGTGCCAGCAGCCTCGGGGAAGCGGACGAGCAGTACTTC. J is TRBJ2-7 and V is TRBV13, with D possibly being TRBD2 (5 bases). Trimming stripped 5 bases from V and 5 bases from J, with 13 bases between. CDR1 and CDR2 from the germline V gene are PRHDT and FYEKMQ (reference sequence). This CDR3 region has 13 residues.

The CDR3 here is CASSPQGTGGDQPQHF. DNA of the CDR3: TGTGCCAGCAGCCCACAGGGGACAGGGGGGGATCAGCCCCAGCATTTT. This chain links TRBV5-5 with TRBJ1-5; 11 nucleotides align to TRBD1. This CDR3 comprises 16 residues. The V segment lost 4 bases and the J segment 5 bases; nucleotides outside the gene matches: 8. Germline CDR1 is SGHKS and CDR2 is YYEKEE (reference sequence).

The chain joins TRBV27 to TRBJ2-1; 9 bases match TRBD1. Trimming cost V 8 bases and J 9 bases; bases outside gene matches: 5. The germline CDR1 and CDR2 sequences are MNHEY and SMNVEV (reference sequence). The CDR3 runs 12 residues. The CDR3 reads CASFTGGGEQFF. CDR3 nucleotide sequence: TGTGCCAGCTTTACAGGGGGCGGTGAGCAGTTCTTC.

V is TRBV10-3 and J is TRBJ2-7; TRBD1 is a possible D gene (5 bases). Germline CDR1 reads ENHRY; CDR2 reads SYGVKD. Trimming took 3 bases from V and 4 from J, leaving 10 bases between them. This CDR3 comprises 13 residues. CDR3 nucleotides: TGTGCCATCAGTGAACAGGTTTCATACGAGCAGTACTTC. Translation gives CAISEQVSYEQYF.

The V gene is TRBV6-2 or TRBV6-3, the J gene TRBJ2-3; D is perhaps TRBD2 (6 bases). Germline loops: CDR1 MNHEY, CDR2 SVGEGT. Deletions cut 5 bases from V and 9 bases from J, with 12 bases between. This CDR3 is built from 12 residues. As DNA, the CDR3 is TGTGCCAGCAGTCTACAACTAGCCACGCAGTATTTT. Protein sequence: CASSLQLATQYF.

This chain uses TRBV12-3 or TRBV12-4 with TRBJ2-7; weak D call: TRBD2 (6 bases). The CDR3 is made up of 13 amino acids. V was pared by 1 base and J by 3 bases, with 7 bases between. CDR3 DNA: TGTGCCAGCAGTTTAGGGGGGGTCTACGAGCAGTACTTC. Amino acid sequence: CASSLGGVYEQYF.